This entry lists 32 T cell receptor beta chains sequenced from one sample in a study of blood T cell repertoires in COVID-19. Repertoires were generated with immunoSEQ multiplex PCR, while TCRdb's copy carries only in-frame clones and drops some. Among 50,000 to 65,000 clones listed, approximately 86% were seen once. Sequencing used peripheral blood. The receptor source for this set is a human donor in a cohort sampled during active COVID-19.

This clone was counted only a few times. The chain links TRBV3-1 (or the pseudogene TRBV3-2) to TRBJ2-2, with TRBD2 matching 13 bases. In germline, CDR1 is LGHDT, CDR2 YNNKEL (reference sequence). The CDR3 has 19 amino acids. The V segment lost 1 base and the J segment 0 bases; nucleotides outside the gene matches: 5. The CDR3 loop reads CASSQGGTSGKANTGELFF. The CDR3 coding sequence is TGTGCCAGCAGCCAAGGGGGGACTAGCGGGAAGGCGAACACCGGGGAGCTGTTTTTT.

This clone was seen only once. The chain joins TRBV18 to TRBJ1-3, with D perhaps TRBD1 (5 bases). The V end lost 0 bases, the J end lost 4 bases, and 16 bases lay between the germline ends. Germline V gene sequence: CDR1 KGHSH, CDR2 LQKENI. The CDR3 runs to 17 residues. The CDR3 DNA is TGTGCCAGCTCACCACCGGGTCGTGACAGTCTCGGAAACACCATATATTTT. This encodes CASSPPGRDSLGNTIYF.

The V call is TRBV28, the J call TRBJ1-6, with D perhaps TRBD1 (6 bases). The CDR3 length is 13 residues. With 7 bases removed from V and 10 bases from J, the gap between germline ends came to 14 bases. The germline V gene has CDR1 MDHEN and CDR2 SYDVKM. The CDR3 loop reads CASTSRGRSPLHF. The DNA for the CDR3 is TGTGCCAGCACTAGCAGGGGCAGGTCACCCCTCCACTTT.

This clone is a singleton in its sample. The chain recombines TRBV15 with TRBJ2-5; perhaps TRBD1 as D (6 bases). V lost 3 bases, J lost 2 bases, and 10 bases lay in between. CDR1 and CDR2 from the germline V gene are LNHNV and YYDKDF (reference sequence). There are 14 residues in the CDR3. CDR3 sequence (DNA): TGTGCCACCAGCAGCCCAGGGGTTCAAGAGACCCAGTACTTC. Amino acid sequence: CATSSPGVQETQYF.

This sequence joins TRBV6-1 and TRBJ1-2; 12 bases match TRBD1. The V segment lost 0 bases and the J segment 3 bases; nucleotides outside the gene matches: 2. This CDR3 is 16 amino acids long. Looked up from germline, CDR1 is MNHNS and CDR2 is SASEGT. The chain's CDR3 is CASSEAGTGGYYGYTF. DNA of the CDR3: TGTGCCAGCAGTGAAGCGGGGACAGGGGGCTACTATGGCTACACCTTC.

The chain joins TRBV24-1 to TRBJ2-5; maybe TRBD2 (6 bases). V was cut by 1 base and J by 3 bases, with 11 bases left in between. Germline CDR1 KGHDR, CDR2 SFDVKD. The CDR3 runs to 15 residues. The CDR3 sequence: CATSDFLPGEETQYF. The CDR3 region has the DNA TGTGCCACCAGTGATTTTCTCCCGGGAGAAGAGACCCAGTACTTC.

This clone was seen just once. This chain links TRBV7-2 with TRBJ1-3; 7 positions agree with TRBD1. Trimming removed 5 bases from V and 0 bases from J; junction bases left unmatched: 1. CDR1 is SGHTA, CDR2 FQGNSA, per germline. The CDR3 has 14 amino acids. Written as DNA, the CDR3 is TGTGCCAGCAGCCGGGACAGCTCTGGAAACACCATATATTTT. Its translation is CASSRDSSGNTIYF.

About this clone: Other DNA sequences in this specimen translate into the identical CDR3. The V gene is TRBV24-1, the J gene TRBJ2-1; TRBD2 might be the D (6 bases). The CDR3 loop spans 13 amino acids. V gave up 7 bases and J gave up 4 bases, with 10 bases separating them. CDR1 and CDR2 (germline): KGHDR, SFDVKD. The CDR3 protein is CATSGTPYNEQFF. The CDR3 region has the DNA TGTGCCACCAGCGGGACTCCGTACAATGAGCAGTTCTTC.

This clone is deemed medium-sized (0.01 to 0.1%). The chain joins TRBV4-1 to TRBJ2-7; D perhaps matches TRBD2 (5 bases). Trimming shortened V by 4 bases and J by 2 bases, and 15 bases separated the two germline ends. The length of the CDR3 is 15 residues. The germline V gene has CDR1 MGHRA and CDR2 YSYEKL. The CDR3 nucleotides are TGCGCCAGCAGCCGCGGGCCCTACTCAACCTACGAGCAGTACTTC. Translated, it gives CASSRGPYSTYEQYF.

The chain combines TRBV11-2 with TRBJ2-5, with a possible D match to TRBD1 (5 bases). Trimming cost V 1 base and J 4 bases, with 13 bases left between them. The germline CDR1 and CDR2 sequences are SGHAT and FQNNGV. The CDR3 loop spans 15 amino acids. The CDR3, as DNA: TGTGCCAGCAGCTTAGGAGACAGAGACCTAGAGACCCAGTACTTC. This translates into CASSLGDRDLETQYF.

The chain employs TRBV28 and TRBJ1-5; 9 nucleotides agree with TRBD1. The CDR3 is 21 amino acids. V lost 4 bases and J lost 0; bases outside the gene matches: 19. Germline V lookup: CDR1 MDHEN, CDR2 SYDVKM. CDR3 residues: CASSSTKFSDRGRYSNQPQHF. The CDR3 DNA follows: TGTGCCAGCAGTTCAACCAAATTCTCGGACAGGGGACGCTATAGCAATCAGCCCCAGCATTTT.

The chain is built from TRBV6-2 or TRBV6-3 and TRBJ2-5, with 11 positions matching TRBD2. V lost 5 bases, J lost 5 bases, and 10 bases stayed unmatched. The CDR3 spans 16 residues. Germline loops: CDR1 MNHEY, CDR2 SVGEGT. The CDR3 protein is CASSHIAGGPLETQYF. For the CDR3, the DNA is TGTGCCAGCAGTCACATAGCGGGAGGGCCGTTGGAGACCCAGTACTTC.

The chain has TRBV5-1 and TRBJ1-5; possibly TRBD1 for D (5 bases). The germline V gene encodes CDR1 SGHRS and CDR2 YFSETQ. The length of the CDR3 is 15 residues. Between the trimmed V and J ends, which lost 0 bases and 6 bases, there was a span of 13 bases. CDR3 nucleotide sequence: TGCGCCAGCAGCTTGGAATTGGGGGGTGGTCAGCCCCAGCATTTT. Protein: CASSLELGGGQPQHF.

The chain employs TRBV19 and TRBJ2-7; 7 bases agree with TRBD1. The germline V gene encodes CDR1 LNHDA and CDR2 SQIVND (reference sequence). This CDR3 has 16 residues. With V trimmed by 5 bases and J by 3 bases, 13 bases remained unmatched. The CDR3 region has the DNA TGTGCCAGTAGTGCCCCCCCGAGGGGGCGCGTCTACGAGCAGTACTTC. Residues: CASSAPPRGRVYEQYF.

The V gene is TRBV5-1, the J gene TRBJ1-3; D gene unclear. V lost 7 bases, J lost 0 bases, and 8 bases lay in between. CDR1 SGHRS and CDR2 YFSETQ come from the germline V gene. The CDR3 is made up of 13 amino acids. DNA for the CDR3: TGCGCCAGCGGCCGCAACTCTGGAAACACCATATATTTT. Its translation is CASGRNSGNTIYF.

V and J are TRBV11-2 and TRBJ2-6; 9 bases are shared with TRBD1. The CDR3 has 17 amino acids. Per germline, CDR1 SGHAT and CDR2 FQNNGV. V shed 5 bases, J shed 3 bases, and the junction held 8 bases outside the gene matches. The CDR3, as DNA: TGTGCCAGCAGCCGTACAGGGGGCATTGGTGGGGCCAACGTCCTGACTTTC. Encoded protein: CASSRTGGIGGANVLTF.

This chain links TRBV18 with TRBJ1-3; the D gene is possibly TRBD1 (5 bases). V dropped 1 base and J dropped 0 bases, with 10 bases sitting between them. This CDR3 has 16 residues. The germline V gene encodes CDR1 KGHSH and CDR2 LQKENI. The CDR3 region has the DNA TGTGCCAGCTCACCACGTGACAGTCTCTCTGGAAACACCATATATTTT. Translated: CASSPRDSLSGNTIYF.

This chain joins TRBV3-1 (or the pseudogene TRBV3-2) and TRBJ1-5, with D possibly TRBD1 on 6 matching bases. The V and J ends lost 4 bases and 3 bases respectively, with 10 bases between them. Germline CDR1 reads LGHDT; CDR2 reads YNNKEL (reference sequence). CDR3 size: 14 residues. The CDR3 loop reads CASSPGHSNQPQHF. CDR3 bases: TGTGCCAGCAGCCCGGGACATTCCAATCAGCCCCAGCATTTT.

A few counts support this clone. This sequence joins TRBV4-3 and TRBJ2-1; 9 nucleotides align to TRBD1. V was clipped by 5 bases and J by 8 bases; unmatched bases: 4. Germline assignment: CDR1 LGHNA and CDR2 YSLEER. The CDR3 length is 13 residues. The CDR3 protein is CASSEQGADEQFF. CDR3 bases: TGCGCCAGCAGCGAACAGGGGGCCGATGAGCAGTTCTTC.

The J gene is TRBJ2-5, the V gene TRBV28; D is unclear. The germline CDR1 and CDR2 sequences are MDHEN and SYDVKM. The V and J ends lost 7 bases and 7 bases respectively, with 13 bases between them. This CDR3 spans 12 amino acids. The CDR3 spells CASTFARGTQYF. The CDR3 DNA is TGTGCCAGCACCTTCGCCCGAGGGACCCAGTACTTC.

V usage is TRBV28 and J usage is TRBJ2-5; 15 positions match TRBD2. Unmatched junction bases numbered 11, after V lost 5 bases and J lost 4 bases. Germline V gene lookup returns CDR1 MDHEN and CDR2 SYDVKM. This CDR3 is built from 18 residues. The CDR3 DNA follows: TGTGCCAGCAGTCGACCTGGACTAGCGGGAGGGTCGGGAGAGACCCAGTACTTC. This encodes CASSRPGLAGGSGETQYF.

The chain combines TRBV5-1 with TRBJ2-7, with a weak D call TRBD1 (6 bases). The CDR3 spans 16 residues. V lost 0 bases and J lost 2, with 15 bases in between. CDR1 is SGHRS, CDR2 YFSETQ, per germline. CDR3 nucleotides: TGCGCCAGCAGCTTGGGTTCCCGAGGGGGTGCCTACGAGCAGTACTTC. It yields the protein CASSLGSRGGAYEQYF. Based on the CDR3 plus reference TRBV5-1 and TRBJ2-7, the full variable domain is KAGVTQTPRYLIKTRGQQVTLSCSPISGHRSVSWYQQTPGQGLQFLFEYFSETQRNKGNFPGRFSGRQFSNSRSEMNVSTLELGDSALYLCASSLGSRGGAYEQYFGPGTRLTVT.

This chain uses TRBV28 with TRBJ1-3; 10 bases map to TRBD1. The CDR3 extends over 14 amino acids. CDR1 and CDR2 (germline): MDHEN, SYDVKM. The trim removed 6 bases at V and 16 bases at J, leaving 15 bases unmatched. This CDR3 is CASSSGTGAPLRYF. In nucleotides, the CDR3 is TGTGCCAGCAGCTCCGGGACAGGGGCCCCCCTCAGGTATTTT.

The chain combines TRBV4-3 with TRBJ1-6; D is undetermined. Trimming took off 0 bases at V and 7 bases at J, with 7 bases between the two ends. The CDR3 covers 14 residues. The germline V gene encodes CDR1 LGHNA and CDR2 YSLEER. The DNA for the CDR3 is TGCGCCAGCAGCCAAGATTTCCAGAATTCACCCCTCCACTTT. Its protein is CASSQDFQNSPLHF.

This clone has more than one count but fewer than ten. This chain connects TRBV5-1 to TRBJ1-1; TRBD1 might be the D (5 bases). This CDR3 contains 15 residues. CDR1 and CDR2 (germline): SGHRS, YFSETQ. V gave up 4 bases and J gave up 4 bases, with 17 bases separating them. CDR3: CASSTQGSGGTEAFF. The CDR3 bases are TGCGCCAGCAGCACCCAAGGTTCGGGGGGCACTGAAGCTTTCTTT.

CDR3 residues: CASSETKVGVPASSYNEQFF. The DNA for the CDR3 is TGCGCCAGCAGTGAGACGAAGGTTGGAGTACCGGCTTCGTCCTACAATGAGCAGTTCTTC. This chain uses TRBV10-1 with TRBJ2-1; no clear D. Germline CDR1 WNHNN, CDR2 SYGVQD (reference sequence). The CDR3 length is 20 residues. V was cut by 2 bases and J by 1 base, with 24 bases left in between.

The chain combines TRBV5-1 with TRBJ1-1, with a possible D match to TRBD1 (6 bases). Germline assignment: CDR1 SGHRS and CDR2 YFSETQ. The V and J ends lost 4 bases and 1 base respectively, with 17 bases between them. The CDR3 totals 16 residues. CDR3 in DNA: TGCGCCAGCAGCCTACGCCCTCAACAGGGGAACACTGAAGCTTTCTTT. It encodes CASSLRPQQGNTEAFF.

The chain employs TRBV10-1 and TRBJ2-1, with D uncertain. V lost 0 bases, J lost 8 bases, and 11 bases lay in between. Looked up from germline, CDR1 is WNHNN and CDR2 is SYGVQD (reference sequence). This CDR3 comprises 14 residues. The CDR3 DNA sequence: TGCGCCAGCAGTGAGTCTAGGAGAGTCGATGAGCAGTTCTTC. This gives the protein CASSESRRVDEQFF.

The chain couples TRBV21-1 to TRBJ2-7; whether TRBD2, the table's D call, matches the DNA was not checked. TRBV21-1 is a known pseudogene. The CDR3 sequence is 22 residues long. The chain's CDR3 is CASSDGGGSLTSGTRAMYEQYF. DNA for the CDR3: TGTGCCAGCAGCGACGGGGGGGGGAGTTTGACTAGCGGGACAAGGGCTATGTACGAGCAGTACTTC.

The rearrangement uses TRBV6-5 and TRBJ2-7, with a tentative D call TRBD1 (7 bases). This CDR3 has 15 residues. Looked up from germline, CDR1 is MNHEY and CDR2 is SVGAGI. Trimming took 5 bases from V and 1 from J, leaving 15 bases between them. In DNA, the CDR3 is TGTGCCAGCAGTAACCAGGGGGGCAGGTCCTACGAGCAGTACTTC. It specifies CASSNQGGRSYEQYF.

This clone was recorded only once. This chain connects TRBV19 to TRBJ2-7; D unclear. Trimming took 5 bases from V and 5 from J, leaving 10 bases between them. This CDR3 has 12 amino acids. Germline CDR1 is LNHDA and CDR2 is SQIVND (reference sequence). The CDR3 is CASSDRRDEQYF. As DNA, the CDR3 is TGTGCCAGTAGTGACCGTCGGGACGAGCAGTACTTC.

The CDR3 DNA is TGTGCCAGCAGTTACTCACTAGCGGGTGGGACCGGGGAGCTGTTTTTT. Translation: CASSYSLAGGTGELFF. The J gene is TRBJ2-2, the V gene TRBV6-5; the match to TRBD2 covers 9 bases. CDR1 is MNHEY, CDR2 SVGAGI, per germline. V lost 0 bases and J lost 5; bases outside the gene matches: 4. The CDR3 covers 16 residues.